The sequence of this TCR beta chain was determined in a study of blood T cell repertoires in COVID-19. Study-level information: PBMCs, B-cell-depleted T cells, or T cells were the source of the cDNA or gDNA that made up the material.

Enrolled through a virtual design, the participants were between 18 and 89 years of age and came from around 25 US areas. Recovery meant two consecutive negative NP/OP PCR tests, professional clearance, or resolved symptoms. The CDR3 has 15 residues. V shed 5 bases, J shed 2 bases, and the junction held 7 bases outside the gene matches. Germline V gene data show CDR1 as SGHAT and CDR2 as FQNNGV. Per the study methods: Counts of nucleated cells, estimated from reference gene primer amplification, were obtained. The protocol was immunoSEQ multiplex PCR, while the TCRdb copy is restricted to in-frame clones and leaves out a portion. That table gives V, J and clone size, and the DNA gave D and trimming. The table shows approximately 290,000 clones, with around nine tenths occurring only once.

Sequencing was performed on PBMCs or T cells enriched from blood (not recorded which). The chain uses TRBV11-2 and TRBJ1-2; 8 nucleotides line up with TRBD1. This sequence originates from a woman aged 25 to 45 who had recovered from COVID-19. The CDR3 bases are TGTGCCAGCAGCCATTCAGGGGGCGGGAACTATGGCTACACCTTC. Its translation is CASSHSGGGNYGYTF.